This is a list of T cell receptor beta chains from one sample in a study of blood T cell repertoires in COVID-19. Repertoires were generated with immunoSEQ multiplex PCR, while TCRdb's copy carries only in-frame clones and drops some. Of 65,000 to 75,000 clones in the sample, roughly nine tenths were seen once. What was sequenced was peripheral blood. The receptor set was obtained from a woman between 45 and 65 years old with active COVID-19. Each CDR3 is given with its conserved first and last residue. Fields, in order: J gene, clone size, V gene, D gene, CDR3 protein, CDR3 DNA. The D gene is left open where the match is weak. Size is stated for part of the rows, as once, few or many counts, or as a class when the clone is expanded.

TRBJ1-6,once,TRBV4-1,.,CASSQDSGSPSYNSPLHF,TGCGCCAGCAGCCAAGATTCGGGTAGCCCCTCCTATAATTCACCCCTCCACTTT
TRBJ2-7,.,TRBV3-1/TRBV3-2,.,CASSQTFGSYEQYF,TGTGCCAGCAGCCAGACTTTTGGGTCCTACGAGCAGTACTTC
TRBJ1-1,.,TRBV4-1,.,CASSQGDRLNTEAFF,TGCGCCAGCAGCCAAGGTGACAGATTGAACACTGAAGCTTTCTTT
TRBJ1-2,.,TRBV11-2,.,CASSLTAGKGYTF,TGTGCCAGCAGCTTAACCGCGGGGAAGGGCTACACCTTC
TRBJ2-3,.,TRBV10-1,.,CASSNIGGLGKYF,TGCGCCAGCAGTAACATCGGCGGACTGGGAAAATATTTT
TRBJ1-4,.,TRBV14,.,CASSVQGLNHEKLFF,TGTGCCAGCAGCGTGCAGGGGCTTAATCATGAAAAACTGTTTTTT
TRBJ1-5,.,TRBV13,.,CASSTPARNSNQPQHF,TGTGCCAGCAGCACACCCGCCAGAAATAGCAATCAGCCCCAGCATTTT
TRBJ2-1,.,TRBV29-1,.,CSVDTGASAIYNEQFF,TGCAGCGTTGACACAGGGGCTAGCGCTATCTACAATGAGCAGTTCTTC
TRBJ2-1,.,TRBV24-1,.,CATTWGQDQYNEQFF,TGTGCCACCACCTGGGGCCAGGATCAATACAATGAGCAGTTCTTC
TRBJ2-6,.,TRBV2,.,CASGRGSGANVLTF,TGTGCCAGCGGGCGGGGCTCTGGGGCCAACGTCCTGACTTTC
TRBJ2-1,.,TRBV4-2,TRBD2,CASSQDQTSGRANEQFF,TGTGCCAGCAGCCAAGATCAAACTAGCGGGAGGGCCAATGAGCAGTTCTTC
TRBJ1-5,.,TRBV19,.,CASSLGTESNQPQHF,TGTGCCAGTAGTCTAGGCACTGAAAGCAATCAGCCCCAGCATTTT
TRBJ2-7,.,TRBV28,.,CASSSRDYEQYF,TGTGCCAGCAGTTCCCGGGACTACGAGCAGTACTTC
TRBJ2-3,.,TRBV7-9,TRBD2,CASSTGGGTDTQYF,TGTGCCAGCAGCACGGGGGGGGGCACAGATACGCAGTATTTT
TRBJ2-3,.,TRBV7-9,TRBD2,CASSSTSGITDTQYF,TGTGCCAGCAGCTCGACTAGCGGGATCACAGATACGCAGTATTTT
TRBJ2-7,.,TRBV27,TRBD2,CASRAPGLARVEQYF,TGTGCCAGCAGGGCTCCGGGACTAGCGAGAGTCGAGCAGTACTTC
TRBJ2-1,.,TRBV14,.,CASSRTAGRDHEQFF,TGTGCCAGCAGCCGGACAGCGGGAAGGGACCATGAGCAGTTCTTC
TRBJ2-2,.,TRBV30,TRBD2,CAWKKKGLAGRGGELFF,TGTGCCTGGAAAAAAAAAGGACTAGCGGGGCGGGGCGGGGAGCTGTTTTTT
TRBJ1-2,.,TRBV5-1,.,CASSRGYGYTF,TGCGCCAGCAGCCGGGGCTATGGCTACACCTTC
TRBJ2-5,.,TRBV7-8,.,CASSLARGDGQETQYF,TGTGCCAGCAGCTTAGCGCGCGGGGACGGACAAGAGACCCAGTACTTC
TRBJ1-1,.,TRBV5-1,TRBD1,CASSKDRTEAFF,TGCGCCAGCAGCAAGGACAGGACTGAAGCTTTCTTT
TRBJ1-1,.,TRBV5-6,TRBD1,CASSLLGTGVRTEAFF,TGTGCCAGCAGCTTGTTAGGGACAGGGGTGAGGACTGAAGCTTTCTTT
TRBJ2-4,.,TRBV6-5,.,CASSSPGVAKNIQYF,TGTGCCAGCAGTTCCCCCGGGGTAGCCAAAAACATTCAGTACTTC
TRBJ2-1,.,TRBV2,TRBD2,CASRFGGALDNEQFF,TGTGCCAGCAGGTTCGGGGGGGCCCTCGACAATGAGCAGTTCTTC
TRBJ2-1,.,TRBV27,TRBD1,CASRTTTGRSSYNEQFF,TGTGCCAGCAGAACCACGACAGGGCGAAGCTCCTACAATGAGCAGTTCTTC
TRBJ2-2,.,TRBV12-3/TRBV12-4,.,CASSLPSGELFF,TGTGCCAGCAGTTTACCTTCCGGGGAGCTGTTTTTT
TRBJ2-2,.,TRBV25-1,TRBD1,CASSQGALNTGELFF,TGTGCCAGCAGTCAGGGGGCTTTGAACACCGGGGAGCTGTTTTTT
TRBJ2-1,.,TRBV12-2,.,CASRFIYEAGLSSYNEQFF,TGTGCAAGTCGCTTTATTTACGAAGCGGGCCTAAGCTCCTACAATGAGCAGTTCTTC
TRBJ2-5,.,TRBV11-3,.,CASSLVNQETQYF,TGTGCCAGCAGCTTAGTCAACCAAGAGACCCAGTACTTC
TRBJ2-1,.,TRBV7-3,TRBD2,CASSSQPGLAAYNEQFF,TGTGCCAGCAGCTCTCAACCGGGACTAGCGGCCTACAATGAGCAGTTCTTC
TRBJ2-1,.,TRBV11-2,TRBD1,CASSLDLPRQGVIDEQFF,TGTGCCAGCAGCTTAGATCTACCTAGGCAGGGGGTGATCGATGAGCAGTTCTTC
TRBJ1-1,.,TRBV28,.,CASSSPKISTEAFF,TGTGCCAGCAGTTCCCCTAAGATTTCCACTGAAGCTTTCTTT
TRBJ2-6,.,TRBV20-1,TRBD1,CSASARDRHSGANVLTF,TGCAGTGCTAGTGCACGGGACAGACACTCTGGGGCCAACGTCCTGACTTTC
TRBJ2-3,.,TRBV7-6,.,CASSLVPGRADTQYF,TGTGCCAGCAGCTTAGTTCCCGGGAGAGCAGATACGCAGTATTTT
TRBJ1-3,.,TRBV11-2,.,CASSLSAGNTIYF,TGTGCCAGCAGCTTATCTGCTGGAAACACCATATATTTT
TRBJ2-1,few,TRBV18,TRBD2,CASSLEPGLARSYNEQFF,TGTGCCAGCTCACTCGAACCGGGACTAGCGAGATCCTACAATGAGCAGTTCTTC
TRBJ1-5,.,TRBV5-5,.,CASSWAQGSNQPQHF,TGTGCCAGCAGCTGGGCGCAGGGTAGTAATCAGCCCCAGCATTTT
TRBJ2-5,.,TRBV2,.,CASSGSWETQYF,TGTGCCAGCAGTGGCAGTTGGGAGACCCAGTACTTC
TRBJ1-1,.,TRBV3-1/TRBV3-2,TRBD1,CASSRRQGNTEAFF,TGTGCCAGCAGCAGGAGACAGGGGAACACTGAAGCTTTCTTT
TRBJ1-2,.,TRBV7-9,.,CASSPSEGGAYGYTF,TGTGCCAGCAGCCCATCCGAGGGGGGGGCCTATGGCTACACCTTC
TRBJ2-1,.,TRBV18,TRBD2,CASSPRLASLHNEQFF,TGTGCCAGCTCACCGAGACTAGCATCCCTCCACAATGAGCAGTTCTTC
TRBJ2-7,.,TRBV30,TRBD2,CAWTSGYEQYF,TGTGCCTGGACTAGCGGCTACGAGCAGTACTTC
TRBJ1-2,.,TRBV12-5,TRBD1,CASGFPGTGRVGFGYTF,TGTGCTAGTGGTTTCCCCGGGACAGGGCGAGTTGGGTTCGGCTACACCTTC
TRBJ1-6,.,TRBV7-8,.,CASSLGGRDHSPLHF,TGTGCCAGCAGCTTAGGTGGCAGGGATCATTCACCCCTCCACTTT
TRBJ2-3,.,TRBV27,.,CASSSWESGADTQYF,TGTGCCAGCAGTTCCTGGGAGAGTGGGGCAGATACGCAGTATTTT
TRBJ2-2,.,TRBV6-1,.,CASSELWGPTGELFF,TGTGCCAGCAGTGAACTATGGGGGCCCACCGGGGAGCTGTTTTTT
TRBJ1-5,.,TRBV28,TRBD1,CASRTGQGNQPQHF,TGTGCCAGCAGGACAGGACAGGGCAATCAGCCCCAGCATTTT
TRBJ1-3,.,TRBV19,.,CASRHNSGNTIYF,TGTGCCAGTAGGCACAACTCTGGAAACACCATATATTTT
TRBJ2-7,.,TRBV30,TRBD2,CAWSGSSGAGGPGEQYF,TGTGCCTGGAGTGGATCCTCTGGGGCGGGGGGGCCTGGCGAGCAGTACTTC
TRBJ2-3,.,TRBV5-8,.,CASSLGRLSVTDTQYF,TGTGCCAGCAGCTTGGGCCGCCTTTCAGTCACAGATACGCAGTATTTT
TRBJ2-5,once,TRBV30,.,CAWNGGRKETQYF,TGTGCCTGGAACGGCGGCAGAAAAGAGACCCAGTACTTC
TRBJ1-3,.,TRBV15,.,CATSRDRGTNTIYF,TGTGCCACCAGCCGGGACCGGGGGACAAACACCATATATTTT